The present T cell receptor beta chain was sequenced within a study of blood T cell repertoires in COVID-19. Study information: Researchers got acute and convalescent COVID-19 samples from the United States, Italy and Spain.

Per the authors' pipeline: Using reference gene primer amplification, nucleated cell counts were estimated. Here immunoSEQ multiplex PCR was the method, and the copy in TCRdb shows in-frame clones only, minus some. The V and J calls and clone size were taken over from that table, and D and trimming were inferred from the DNA. The table includes hundreds of thousands of clones, around four fifths detected once. Sequenced sample: peripheral blood. The TCR comes from a woman over 75 with active or convalescent COVID-19.

CDR3 nucleotide sequence: TGTGCCAGCAGACCACCTACCGGGACAGGGATGGAGACCCAGTACTTC. This gives the protein CASRPPTGTGMETQYF. This chain links TRBV28 with TRBJ2-5; 9 bases line up with TRBD1. With 6 bases clipped from V and 5 bases from J, the junction kept 13 bases outside the gene matches. The CDR3 loop spans 16 amino acids. CDR1 MDHEN and CDR2 SYDVKM come from the germline V gene.